This T cell receptor (beta chain) was found in a study of T-cell reconstitution after alpha-beta-depleted transplantation in children. Study-level points and caveats: Several hundred expanded graft clones reportedly supplied alpha-beta T cells about two months after transplant.

Unique molecular identifiers were incorporated when the TCRbeta library was constructed. TCRdb passed the PCR reads through MiXCR, listing each CDR3 protein once. Of around 580,000 distinct CDR3 sequences listed, over 20% are singletons. As regards this clonotype: What it binds is unknown.

The specimen was PBMCs, collected before TCRalphabeta/CD19-depleted stem cell transplant. This clonotype originated in a boy under two years old with Wiskott-Aldrich syndrome, due to receive a stem cell transplant.

CDR3 loop: CASSEGQNSYEQYF. Here the CDR3 DNA reads TGCGCCAGCAGCGAGGGACAGAACTCCTACGAGCAGTACTTC. This chain connects TRBV5-1 to TRBJ2-7, with 7 bases lining up with TRBD1. Germline V gives CDR1 SGHRS, CDR2 YFSETQ. The ends lost 4 bases at V and 0 bases at J; junction bases unmatched: 4. The CDR3 spans 14 residues.